Below, 27 T cell receptor beta chains from the same sample are listed, as sequenced in a study of spatial heterogeneity in lung cancer. General study findings and limits: Intratumoral expanded alpha and beta TCR counts were found to track tumor mutation counts.

Each CDR3 protein is one row after TCRdb ran MiXCR on the 5' RACE reads. The sample lists over 5,500 distinct CDR3 sequences; roughly 15% were seen once. Antigens of these TCRs are unknown. The time point denotes: sample taken at primary tumor resection. The sample was lung tumor tissue, taken at surgery. The receptors derive from a male donor with early-stage non-small cell lung cancer.

Judged by abundance, this clonotype is medium-sized. This sequence joins TRBV20-1 and TRBJ2-5, with D unclear. The CDR3 has 12 residues. The ends were cut back, 1 base at V and 3 bases at J, with 6 bases in the middle. From germline, CDR1 is DFQATT and CDR2 SNEGSKA (reference sequence). Here the CDR3 DNA reads TGCAGTGCTAGAGGGGGAAAAGAGACCCAGTACTTC. Amino acid sequence: CSARGGKETQYF.

The chain couples TRBV6-5 to TRBJ2-6; possible D gene TRBD1, 5 bases. This CDR3 region has 17 residues. V lost 2 bases and J 0 bases, leaving 11 bases between the germline ends. Germline values: CDR1 MNHEY, CDR2 SVGAGI. In nucleotides, the CDR3 is TGTGCCAGCAGTTACCAGGGTTCTACCTCTGGGGCCAACGTCCTGACTTTC. It encodes CASSYQGSTSGANVLTF.

This clonotype was counted at least ten times. The rearrangement links TRBV20-1 to TRBJ2-3; unclear D gene. Germline CDR1 DFQATT, CDR2 SNEGSKA (reference sequence). V shed 3 bases and J shed 9 bases, with 19 bases lying between them. The CDR3 runs 14 residues. CDR3 sequence: CSASMMFGLPTQYF. CDR3 DNA sequence: TGCAGTGCTAGCATGATGTTCGGCCTCCCCACGCAGTATTTT.

The chain uses TRBV13 and TRBJ2-7; no firm D call. Trimming pared 0 bases from V and 3 bases from J, leaving 15 bases between. Germline V gene lookup returns CDR1 PRHDT and CDR2 FYEKMQ (reference sequence). The CDR3 sequence is 16 residues long. CDR3 DNA: TGTGCCAGCAGCTTAGGATTTCTGGTCAGGAGCTACGAGCAGTACTTC. This translates into CASSLGFLVRSYEQYF. The full variable domain, its missing parts supplied by reference TRBV13 and TRBJ2-7, is AAGVIQSPRHLIKEKRETATLKCYPIPRHDTVYWYQQGPGQDPQFLISFYEKMQSDKGSIPDRFSAQQFSDYHSELNMSSLELGDSALYFCASSLGFLVRSYEQYFGPGTRLTVT.

This clonotype is medium-sized. The gene calls are TRBV6-5 and TRBJ2-1; 13 bases fit TRBD2. Germline V gives CDR1 MNHEY, CDR2 SVGAGI. The CDR3 loop spans 13 amino acids. V lost 6 bases, J lost 10 bases, and 3 bases stayed unmatched. This CDR3 is CASRLAGGHEQFF. The CDR3 DNA sequence: TGTGCCAGCAGACTAGCGGGAGGGCACGAGCAGTTCTTC.

This clonotype has a count of ten or more. The CDR3 nucleotides are TGTGCCAGCAGCCCCGGGGGGGGCCTAATAGCCAAAAACATTCAGTACTTC. It codes for CASSPGGGLIAKNIQYF. The chain carries TRBV7-2 and TRBJ2-4; 8 positions match TRBD2. This CDR3 comprises 17 residues. V trimming: 5 bases; J trimming: 0 bases; junction bases outside the gene matches: 9. Germline V gives CDR1 SGHTA, CDR2 FQGNSA.

This clonotype is medium-sized within its sample. The CDR3 reads CAISESKENEQYF. In DNA, the CDR3 is TGTGCCATCAGTGAGTCGAAGGAGAACGAGCAGTACTTC. The genes are TRBV10-3 and TRBJ2-7; D not certain. This CDR3 contains 13 residues. The V gene lost 0 bases and the J gene lost 5 bases, with 8 bases spanning the gap. Germline CDR1 ENHRY, CDR2 SYGVKD.

A few counts support this clonotype. The V call is TRBV5-5, the J call TRBJ1-6; D gene unclear. Trimming cost V 4 bases and J 8 bases, with 16 bases left between them. CDR1 is SGHKS, CDR2 YYEKEE, per germline (reference sequence). The CDR3 spans 15 residues. CDR3 in DNA: TGTGCCAGCAGCCGAAGAGATGTTGCCGATTCACCCCTCCACTTT. Encoded protein: CASSRRDVADSPLHF.

This clonotype is deemed medium-sized. The V and J genes are TRBV9 and TRBJ2-2; either TRBD1 or TRBD2 may fit D (5 bases each). The V gene lost 3 bases and the J gene lost 5 bases, with 14 bases spanning the gap. CDR1 is SGDLS and CDR2 is YYNGEE in the germline V gene. The CDR3 runs 15 residues. CDR3 sequence (DNA): TGTGCCAGCAGCGGTTCGCAGGGACGGACCGGGGAGCTGTTTTTT. It encodes CASSGSQGRTGELFF.

In its sample, this clonotype is medium-sized. The chain uses TRBV14 and TRBJ2-1, with 11 bases identical to TRBD2. V was clipped by 0 bases and J by 8 bases; unmatched bases: 0. The CDR3 totals 14 residues. Germline V CDR1 and CDR2: SGHDN, FVKESK. The CDR3 DNA sequence: TGTGCCAGCAGCCAAGAACTAGCGGGGGATGAGCAGTTCTTC. Translating gives CASSQELAGDEQFF.

This clonotype is medium-sized by share. V gene TRBV20-1 combines with J gene TRBJ2-3; 9 nucleotides match TRBD2. Germline V gives CDR1 DFQATT, CDR2 SNEGSKA (reference sequence). V shed 5 bases and J 1 base; nucleotides not matched to a gene: 7. The CDR3 is 15 residues long. This CDR3 is CSAANSGGGTDTQYF. The CDR3 DNA sequence: TGCAGTGCTGCCAATAGCGGGGGCGGCACAGATACGCAGTATTTT.

This clonotype is medium-sized. The chain uses TRBV30 and TRBJ2-5; TRBD1 agrees at 7 bases. This CDR3 comprises 14 residues. Unmatched junction bases numbered 9, after V lost 3 bases and J lost 5 bases. Germline V CDR1 and CDR2: GTSNPN, SVGIG (reference sequence). CDR3 sequence reads: CAWSRDSPGETQYF. The CDR3 DNA reads as TGTGCCTGGAGCCGGGACAGTCCTGGGGAGACCCAGTACTTC.

This clonotype has ten or more counts. This chain joins TRBV15 and TRBJ2-3; 7 bases agree with TRBD1. The trim removed 6 bases at V and 3 bases at J, leaving 9 bases unmatched. This CDR3 is 15 amino acids long. Germline CDR1 LNHNV, CDR2 YYDKDF (reference sequence). This chain's CDR3 is CATRGVGGKTDTQYF. The CDR3 bases are TGTGCCACCAGAGGTGTAGGGGGCAAGACAGATACGCAGTATTTT. Drawing the rest from reference TRBV15 and TRBJ2-3, the complete variable domain is DAMVIQNPRYQVTQFGKPVTLSCSQTLNHNVMYWYQQKSSQAPKLLFHYYDKDFNNEADTPDNFQSRRPNTSFCFLDIRSPGLGDTAMYLCATRGVGGKTDTQYFGPGTRLTVL.

This clonotype was detected ten times or more. The chain employs TRBV29-1 and TRBJ2-3; D unresolved. Germline V lookup: CDR1 SQVTM, CDR2 ANQGSEA. This CDR3 region has 11 residues. The germline V and J ends were trimmed by 4 bases and 3 bases, with 5 bases remaining between them. The CDR3 nucleotides are TGCAGCGTTGCCGGTACAGATACGCAGTATTTT. Protein: CSVAGTDTQYF.

By share, this clonotype counts as medium-sized. The chain combines TRBV20-1 with TRBJ2-2, with D perhaps matching TRBD2 (6 bases). The CDR3 sequence is 12 residues long. The V and J ends lost 6 bases and 6 bases respectively, with 11 bases between them. Per the germline V gene, CDR1 is DFQATT and CDR2 is SNEGSKA (reference sequence). The CDR3 DNA reads as TGCAGTGCCCCGGGAGACGCCGGGGAGCTGTTTTTT. Translating it yields CSAPGDAGELFF.

This clonotype came up a few times. The V call is TRBV7-9, the J call TRBJ2-1; D is ambiguous. V lost 6 bases, J lost 0 bases, and 12 bases lay in between. Germline V gene sequence: CDR1 SEHNR, CDR2 FQNEAQ (reference sequence). The CDR3 totals 15 residues. The CDR3 DNA reads TGTGCCAGCAGTAGTCCGGCCTACTCCTACAATGAGCAGTTCTTC. It translates to CASSSPAYSYNEQFF.

This clonotype counts as medium-sized. The genes are TRBV2 and TRBJ2-7; 8 nucleotides line up with TRBD1. The germline V gene has CDR1 SNHLY and CDR2 FYNNEI. The CDR3 sequence is 15 residues long. J lost 6 bases, V lost 2 bases, and 9 bases had no gene match. DNA of the CDR3: TGTGCCAGCAGTGAAACCAGGGGGCAGTTTCTCGAGCAGTACTTC. Protein: CASSETRGQFLEQYF.

This clonotype is large in the sample. The chain has TRBV7-3 and TRBJ2-3; 8 nucleotides match TRBD2. Germline loops: CDR1 SGHTA, CDR2 FQGTGA. V dropped 4 bases and J dropped 2; count of bases not matched to a gene: 5. CDR3 length: 15 amino acids. The CDR3: CASSSAGADTDTQYF. CDR3 nucleotides: TGTGCCAGCAGCTCAGCGGGAGCCGACACAGATACGCAGTATTTT. The full variable domain, with the rest looked up from reference TRBV7-3 and TRBJ2-3, is GAGVSQTPSNKVTEKGKYVELRCDPISGHTALYWYRQSLGQGPEFLIYFQGTGAADDSGLPNDRFFAVRPEGSVSTLKIQRTERGDSAVYLCASSSAGADTDTQYFGPGTRLTVL.

By its share, this clonotype is medium-sized (0.01 to 0.1%). This chain connects TRBV20-1 to TRBJ2-3; D possibly matches TRBD1 or TRBD2 (5 bases each). V lost 6 bases and J 2 bases, leaving 24 bases between the germline ends. The V gene's germline CDR1 is DFQATT and CDR2 SNEGSKA (reference sequence). The CDR3 is made up of 17 amino acids. The CDR3 DNA reads as TGCAGTGCAAAGAATCACCGGGACGCGAGACACACAGATACGCAGTATTTT. Its protein is CSAKNHRDARHTDTQYF.

This clonotype was counted a few times. The V gene is TRBV2, the J gene TRBJ1-2; 7 nucleotides line up with TRBD1. The J segment lost 2 bases and the V segment lost 8 bases, leaving 5 bases of the junction unmatched. CDR1 and CDR2 from the germline V gene are SNHLY and FYNNEI. This CDR3 is built from 13 residues. The CDR3 here is CASGSRGNYGYTF. The DNA of the CDR3 is TGTGCCAGCGGGAGCAGGGGGAACTATGGCTACACCTTC. Variable domain in full (rest from reference TRBV2 and TRBJ1-2): EPEVTQTPSHQVTQMGQEVILRCVPISNHLYFYWYRQILGQKVEFLVSFYNNEISEKSEIFDDQFSVERPDGSNFTLKIRSTKLEDSAMYFCASGSRGNYGYTFGSGTRLTVV.

The J gene is TRBJ2-7, the V gene TRBV3-1; 7 bases fit TRBD1. CDR1 and CDR2 (germline): LGHDT, YNNKEL (reference sequence). This CDR3 spans 12 amino acids. With 3 bases clipped from V and 7 bases from J, the junction kept 3 bases outside the gene matches. The CDR3 loop is CASSQGQTEQYV. CDR3 in DNA: TGTGCCAGCAGCCAGGGACAGACAGAGCAGTACGTC.

This clonotype is medium-sized in the sample. The rearrangement uses TRBV7-9 and TRBJ2-7; D is unresolved. Germline V CDR1 and CDR2: SEHNR, FQNEAQ (reference sequence). The CDR3 loop spans 12 amino acids. Trimming pared 5 bases from V and 7 bases from J, leaving 12 bases between. The CDR3 here is CASSHQELEQYF. In DNA, the CDR3 is TGTGCCAGCAGCCATCAAGAGCTTGAGCAGTACTTC.

This clonotype is judged medium-sized (0.01 to 0.1%). The chain has TRBV20-1 and TRBJ2-2; 8 nucleotides line up with TRBD2. Trimming at V came to 0 bases and at J to 4 bases, leaving 10 bases not matched to a gene. Germline V gene data show CDR1 as DFQATT and CDR2 as SNEGSKA (reference sequence). This CDR3 region has 17 residues. The CDR3 DNA reads TGCAGTGCTAGAGATGGGAGGCGGGAGGTGGTCACCGGGGAGCTGTTTTTT. Translated: CSARDGRREVVTGELFF.

This clonotype came up many times. The chain is built from TRBV18 and TRBJ2-1, with D perhaps matching TRBD1 (5 bases). CDR1 is KGHSH and CDR2 is LQKENI in the germline V gene. V lost 1 base to trimming and J lost 2 bases, with 27 bases between them. The CDR3 is 21 residues long. CDR3: CASSPLRFGAAYSEPYNEQFF. The CDR3, as DNA: TGTGCCAGCTCACCACTTCGTTTTGGGGCCGCTTACTCGGAGCCCTACAATGAGCAGTTCTTC.

The chain uses TRBV5-1 and TRBJ2-3, with a possible D match to TRBD2 (7 bases). The V gene's germline CDR1 is SGHRS and CDR2 YFSETQ. The V and J ends lost 4 bases and 6 bases respectively, with 18 bases between them. CDR3 length equals 15 residues. Here the CDR3 reads CASSRTGGQADTQYF. The CDR3 DNA reads as TGCGCCAGCAGCCGGACCGGGGGGCAAGCGGATACGCAGTATTTT.

This clonotype is termed medium-sized. This rearrangement joins TRBV6-5 to TRBJ2-3; 12 bases agree with TRBD1. V trimming: 2 bases; J trimming: 6 bases; junction bases outside the gene matches: 3. The germline gives CDR1 MNHEY, CDR2 SVGAGI. There are 15 residues in the CDR3. CDR3 region: CASSYGTGGADTQYF. The CDR3 nucleotides read TGTGCCAGCAGTTACGGGACAGGGGGCGCCGATACGCAGTATTTT.

The chain's CDR3 is CASSTTGHNQPQHF. As DNA, the CDR3 is TGTGCCAGCAGCACGACAGGGCACAATCAGCCCCAGCATTTT. The chain uses TRBV21-1 and TRBJ1-5; the table's D call, TRBD1, has no DNA check behind it. TRBV21-1 is classified as a pseudogene. This CDR3 is built from 14 residues.